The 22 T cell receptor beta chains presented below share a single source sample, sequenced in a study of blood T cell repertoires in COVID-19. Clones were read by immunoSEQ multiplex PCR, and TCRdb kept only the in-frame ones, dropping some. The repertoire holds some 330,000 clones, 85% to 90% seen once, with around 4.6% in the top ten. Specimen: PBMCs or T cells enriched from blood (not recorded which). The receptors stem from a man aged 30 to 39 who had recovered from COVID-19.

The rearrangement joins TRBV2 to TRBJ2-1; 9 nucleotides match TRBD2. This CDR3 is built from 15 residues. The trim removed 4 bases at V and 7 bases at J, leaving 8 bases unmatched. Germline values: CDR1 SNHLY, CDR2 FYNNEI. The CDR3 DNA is TGTGCCAGCAGTGTCGGTAGCGGGAGTGAGAATGAGCAGTTCTTC. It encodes CASSVGSGSENEQFF.

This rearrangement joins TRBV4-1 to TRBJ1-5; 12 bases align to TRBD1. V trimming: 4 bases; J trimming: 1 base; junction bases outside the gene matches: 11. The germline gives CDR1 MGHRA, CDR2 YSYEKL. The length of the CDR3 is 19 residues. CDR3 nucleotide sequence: TGCGCCAGCAGCCCACAACCGGGACAGGGGGCGTACAGCAATCAGCCCCAGCATTTT. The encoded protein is CASSPQPGQGAYSNQPQHF.

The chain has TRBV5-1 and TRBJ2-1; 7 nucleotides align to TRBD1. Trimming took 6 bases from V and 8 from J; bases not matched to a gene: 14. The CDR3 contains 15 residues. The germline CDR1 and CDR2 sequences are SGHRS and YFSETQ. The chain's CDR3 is CASTPKDRLIDEQFF. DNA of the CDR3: TGCGCCAGCACCCCAAAGGACAGGTTAATCGATGAGCAGTTCTTC. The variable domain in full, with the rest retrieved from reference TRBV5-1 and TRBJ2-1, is KAGVTQTPRYLIKTRGQQVTLSCSPISGHRSVSWYQQTPGQGLQFLFEYFSETQRNKGNFPGRFSGRQFSNSRSEMNVSTLELGDSALYLCASTPKDRLIDEQFFGPGTRLTVL.

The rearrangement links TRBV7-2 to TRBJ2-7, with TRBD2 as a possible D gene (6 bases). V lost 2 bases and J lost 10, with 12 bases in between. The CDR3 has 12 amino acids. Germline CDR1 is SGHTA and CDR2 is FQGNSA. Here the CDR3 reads CASSLMGGGQYF. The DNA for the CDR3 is TGTGCCAGCAGCTTAATGGGGGGAGGTCAGTACTTC. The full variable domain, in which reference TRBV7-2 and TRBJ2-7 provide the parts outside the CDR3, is GAGVSQSPSNKVTEKGKDVELRCDPISGHTALYWYRQSLGQGLEFLIYFQGNSAPDKSGLPSDRFSAERTGGSVSTLTIQRTQQEDSAVYLCASSLMGGGQYFGPGTRLTVT.

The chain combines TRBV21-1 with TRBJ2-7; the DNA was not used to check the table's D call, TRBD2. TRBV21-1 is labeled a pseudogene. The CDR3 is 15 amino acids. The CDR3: CASPKGGPLSYEQYF. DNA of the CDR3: TGTGCCAGCCCCAAGGGGGGGCCACTATCCTACGAGCAGTACTTC.

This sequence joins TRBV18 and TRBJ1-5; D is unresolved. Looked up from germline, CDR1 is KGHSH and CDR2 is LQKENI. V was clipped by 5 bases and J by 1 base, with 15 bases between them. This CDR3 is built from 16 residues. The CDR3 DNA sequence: TGTGCCAGCTCAGAAAGGTTGGCGGGGAGCAATCAGCCCCAGCATTTT. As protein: CASSERLAGSNQPQHF.

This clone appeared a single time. The CDR3 loop is CSVMTGFYEQYF. The CDR3 bases are TGCAGCGTAATGACAGGGTTCTACGAGCAGTACTTC. The chain is built from TRBV29-1 and TRBJ2-7, with 7 bases matching TRBD1. V trimming: 6 bases; J trimming: 3 bases; junction bases outside the gene matches: 5. The CDR3 runs to 12 residues. Germline-derived CDR1 and CDR2 are SQVTM and ANQGSEA.

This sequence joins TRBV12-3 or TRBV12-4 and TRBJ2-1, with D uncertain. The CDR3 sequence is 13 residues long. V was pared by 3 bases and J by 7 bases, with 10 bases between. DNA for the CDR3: TGTGCCAGCAGTTTTTGGCCGTTGAATGAGCAGTTCTTC. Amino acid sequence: CASSFWPLNEQFF.

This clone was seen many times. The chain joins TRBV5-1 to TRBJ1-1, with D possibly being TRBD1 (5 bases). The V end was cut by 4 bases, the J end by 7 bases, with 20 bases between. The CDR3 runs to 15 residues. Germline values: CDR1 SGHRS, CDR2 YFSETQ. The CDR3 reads CASSVQGLEDLEAFF. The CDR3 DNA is TGCGCCAGCAGCGTTCAGGGTCTAGAGGACCTTGAAGCTTTCTTT.

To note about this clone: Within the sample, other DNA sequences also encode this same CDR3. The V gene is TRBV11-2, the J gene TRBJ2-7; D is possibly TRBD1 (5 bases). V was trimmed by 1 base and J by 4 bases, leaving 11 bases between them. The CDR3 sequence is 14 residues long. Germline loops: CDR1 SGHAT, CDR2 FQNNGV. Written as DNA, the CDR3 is TGTGCCAGCAGCTTAGGGCAGGGTGCTTACGAGCAGTACTTC. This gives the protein CASSLGQGAYEQYF.

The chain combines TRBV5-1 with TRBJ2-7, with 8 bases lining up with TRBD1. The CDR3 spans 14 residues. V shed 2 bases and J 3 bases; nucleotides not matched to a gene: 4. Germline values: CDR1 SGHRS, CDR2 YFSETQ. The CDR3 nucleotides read TGCGCCAGCAGCTTATTAGGACAGGGCTACGAGCAGTACTTC. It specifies CASSLLGQGYEQYF.

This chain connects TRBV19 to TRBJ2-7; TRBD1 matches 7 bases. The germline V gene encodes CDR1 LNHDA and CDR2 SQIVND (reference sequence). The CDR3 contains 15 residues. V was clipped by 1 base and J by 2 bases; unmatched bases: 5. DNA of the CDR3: TGTGCCAGTAGTATAGGGCCGGACAGGCCCTACGAGCAGTACTTC. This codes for CASSIGPDRPYEQYF. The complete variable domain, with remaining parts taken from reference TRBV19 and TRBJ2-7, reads DGGITQSPKYLFRKEGQNVTLSCEQNLNHDAMYWYRQDPGQGLRLIYYSQIVNDFQKGDIAEGYSVSREKKESFPLTVTSAQKNPTAFYLCASSIGPDRPYEQYFGPGTRLTVT.

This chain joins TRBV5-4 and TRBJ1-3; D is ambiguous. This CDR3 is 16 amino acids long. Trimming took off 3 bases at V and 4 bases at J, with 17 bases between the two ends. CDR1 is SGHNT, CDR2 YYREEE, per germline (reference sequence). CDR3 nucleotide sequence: TGTGCCAGCAGCTCCTTGTCTGAGGCGCGAGGAAACACCATATATTTT. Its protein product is CASSSLSEARGNTIYF.

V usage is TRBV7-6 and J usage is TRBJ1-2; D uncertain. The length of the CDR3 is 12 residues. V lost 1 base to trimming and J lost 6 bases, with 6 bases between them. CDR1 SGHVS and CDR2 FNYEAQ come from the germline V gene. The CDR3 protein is CASSLGTNGYTF. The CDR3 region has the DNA TGTGCCAGCAGCTTAGGTACAAATGGCTACACCTTC.

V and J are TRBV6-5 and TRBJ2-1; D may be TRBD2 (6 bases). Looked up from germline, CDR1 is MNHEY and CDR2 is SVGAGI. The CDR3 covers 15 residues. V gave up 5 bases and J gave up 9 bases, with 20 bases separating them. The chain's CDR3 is CASSPPGTPSSEQFF. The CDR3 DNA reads TGTGCCAGCAGTCCCCCCGGGACTCCAAGCAGTGAGCAGTTCTTC.

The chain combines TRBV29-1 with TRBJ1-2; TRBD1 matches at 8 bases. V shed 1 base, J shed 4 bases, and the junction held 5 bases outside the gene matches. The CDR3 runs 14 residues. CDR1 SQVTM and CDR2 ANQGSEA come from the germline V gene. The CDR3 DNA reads TGCAGCGTTGAAGTGGACAGGGCGGTCTATGGCTACACCTTC. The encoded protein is CSVEVDRAVYGYTF.

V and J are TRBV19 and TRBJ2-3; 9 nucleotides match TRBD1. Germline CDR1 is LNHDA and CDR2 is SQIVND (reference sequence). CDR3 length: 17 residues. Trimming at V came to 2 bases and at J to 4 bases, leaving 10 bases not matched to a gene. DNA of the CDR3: TGTGCCAGTAGTATAAATACAGGGGGCTGGGGGGCAGATACGCAGTATTTT. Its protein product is CASSINTGGWGADTQYF.

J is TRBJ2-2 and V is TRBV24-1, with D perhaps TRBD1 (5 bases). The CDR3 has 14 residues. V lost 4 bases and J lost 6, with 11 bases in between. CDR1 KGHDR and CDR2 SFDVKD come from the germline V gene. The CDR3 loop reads CATSERQWAGELFF. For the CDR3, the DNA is TGTGCCACCAGTGAACGACAGTGGGCCGGGGAGCTGTTTTTT.

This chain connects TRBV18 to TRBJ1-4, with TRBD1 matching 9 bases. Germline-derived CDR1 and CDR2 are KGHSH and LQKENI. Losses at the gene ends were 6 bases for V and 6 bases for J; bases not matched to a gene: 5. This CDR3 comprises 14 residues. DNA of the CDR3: TGTGCCAGCTCTCCGGACAGGGGATATGAAAAACTGTTTTTT. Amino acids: CASSPDRGYEKLFF.

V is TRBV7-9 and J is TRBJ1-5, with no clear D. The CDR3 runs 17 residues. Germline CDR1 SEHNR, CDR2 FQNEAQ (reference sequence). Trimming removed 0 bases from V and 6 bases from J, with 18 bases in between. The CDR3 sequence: CASSLALVPESSQPQHF. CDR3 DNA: TGTGCCAGCAGCTTAGCCTTGGTCCCCGAGTCTAGTCAGCCCCAGCATTTT.

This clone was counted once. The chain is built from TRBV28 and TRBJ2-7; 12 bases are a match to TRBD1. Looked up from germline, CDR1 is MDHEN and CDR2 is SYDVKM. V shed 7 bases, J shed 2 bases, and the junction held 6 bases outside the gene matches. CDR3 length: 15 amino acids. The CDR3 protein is CASTGQGALAYEQYF. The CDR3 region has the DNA TGTGCCAGCACGGGACAGGGGGCCCTTGCCTACGAGCAGTACTTC.

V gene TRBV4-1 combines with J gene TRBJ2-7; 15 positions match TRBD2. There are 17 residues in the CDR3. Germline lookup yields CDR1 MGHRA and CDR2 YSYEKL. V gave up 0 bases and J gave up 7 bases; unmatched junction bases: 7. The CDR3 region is CASSQEPGLAGGWEQYF. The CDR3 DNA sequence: TGCGCCAGCAGCCAAGAGCCGGGACTAGCGGGAGGTTGGGAGCAGTACTTC.